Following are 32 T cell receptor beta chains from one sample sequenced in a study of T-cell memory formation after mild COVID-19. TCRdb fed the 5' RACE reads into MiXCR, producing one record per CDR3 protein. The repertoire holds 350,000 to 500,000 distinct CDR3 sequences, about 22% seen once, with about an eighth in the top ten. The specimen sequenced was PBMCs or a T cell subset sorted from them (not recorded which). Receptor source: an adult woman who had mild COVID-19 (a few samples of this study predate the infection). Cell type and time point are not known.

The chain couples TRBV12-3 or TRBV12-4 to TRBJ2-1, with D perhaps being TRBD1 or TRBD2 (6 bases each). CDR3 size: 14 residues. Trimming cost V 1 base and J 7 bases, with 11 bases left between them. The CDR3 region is CASSLEGGLNEQFF. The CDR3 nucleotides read TGTGCCAGCAGTTTAGAAGGGGGGCTGAATGAGCAGTTCTTC.

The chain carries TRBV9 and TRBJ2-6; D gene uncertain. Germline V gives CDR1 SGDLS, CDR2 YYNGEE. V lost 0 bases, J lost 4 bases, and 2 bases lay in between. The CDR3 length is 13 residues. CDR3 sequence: CASSVEGANVLTF. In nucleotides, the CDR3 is TGTGCCAGCAGCGTAGAAGGGGCCAACGTCCTGACTTTC. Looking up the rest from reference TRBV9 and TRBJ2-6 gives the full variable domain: DSGVTQTPKHLITATGQRVTLRCSPRSGDLSVYWYQQSLDQGLQFLIQYYNGEERAKGNILERFSAQQFPDLHSELNLSSLELGDSALYFCASSVEGANVLTFGAGSRLTVL.

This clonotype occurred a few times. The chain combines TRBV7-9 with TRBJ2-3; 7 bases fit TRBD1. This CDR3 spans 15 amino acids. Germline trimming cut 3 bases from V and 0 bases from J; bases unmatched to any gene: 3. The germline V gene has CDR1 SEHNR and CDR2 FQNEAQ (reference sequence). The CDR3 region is CASSFGTASTDTQYF. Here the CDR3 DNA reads TGTGCCAGCAGCTTCGGGACAGCTAGCACAGATACGCAGTATTTT. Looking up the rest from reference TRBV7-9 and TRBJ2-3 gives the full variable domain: DTGVSQNPRHKITKRGQNVTFRCDPISEHNRLYWYRQTLGQGPEFLTYFQNEAQLEKSRLLSDRFSAERPKGSFSTLEIQRTEQGDSAMYLCASSFGTASTDTQYFGPGTRLTVL.

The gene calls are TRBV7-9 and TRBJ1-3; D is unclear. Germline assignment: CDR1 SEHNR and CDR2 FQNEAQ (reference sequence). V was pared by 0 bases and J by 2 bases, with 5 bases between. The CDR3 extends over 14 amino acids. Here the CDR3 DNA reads TGTGCCAGCAGCTTAGCACCGACTGGAAACACCATATATTTT. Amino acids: CASSLAPTGNTIYF.

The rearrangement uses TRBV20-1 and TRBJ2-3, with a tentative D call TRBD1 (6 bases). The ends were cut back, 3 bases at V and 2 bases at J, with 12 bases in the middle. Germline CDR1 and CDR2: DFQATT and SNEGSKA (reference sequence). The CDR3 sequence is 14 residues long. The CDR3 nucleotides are TGCAGTGCTAGCCAAACAGGGTTCACAGATACGCAGTATTTT. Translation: CSASQTGFTDTQYF.

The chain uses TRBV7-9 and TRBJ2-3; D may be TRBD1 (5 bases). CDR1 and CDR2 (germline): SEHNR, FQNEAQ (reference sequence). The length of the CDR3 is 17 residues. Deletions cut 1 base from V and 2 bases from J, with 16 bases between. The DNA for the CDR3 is TGTGCCAGCAGCTTAGACCGCCAGGGCCTCGACACAGATACGCAGTATTTT. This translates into CASSLDRQGLDTDTQYF. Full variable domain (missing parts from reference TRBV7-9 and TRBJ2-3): DTGVSQNPRHKITKRGQNVTFRCDPISEHNRLYWYRQTLGQGPEFLTYFQNEAQLEKSRLLSDRFSAERPKGSFSTLEIQRTEQGDSAMYLCASSLDRQGLDTDTQYFGPGTRLTVL.

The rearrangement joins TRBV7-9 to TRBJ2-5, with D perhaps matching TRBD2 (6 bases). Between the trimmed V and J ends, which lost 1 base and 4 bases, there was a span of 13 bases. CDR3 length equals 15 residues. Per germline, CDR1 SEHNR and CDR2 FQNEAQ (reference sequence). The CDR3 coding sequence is TGTGCCAGCAGCTTAGGGGGGGTCAGGGCAGAGACCCAGTACTTC. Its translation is CASSLGGVRAETQYF.

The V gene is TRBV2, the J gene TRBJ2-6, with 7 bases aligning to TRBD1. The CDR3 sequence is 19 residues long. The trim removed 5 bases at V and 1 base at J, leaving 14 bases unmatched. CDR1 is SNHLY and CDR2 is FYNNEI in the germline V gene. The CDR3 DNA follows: TGTGCCAGCAGTCGACAGGGTAACTTCTTTAGGTCTGGGGCCAACGTCCTGACTTTC. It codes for CASSRQGNFFRSGANVLTF.

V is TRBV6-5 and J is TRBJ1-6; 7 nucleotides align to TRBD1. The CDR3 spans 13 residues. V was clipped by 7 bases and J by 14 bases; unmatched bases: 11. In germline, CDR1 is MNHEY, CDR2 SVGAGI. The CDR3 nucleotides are TGTGCCAGCACCAAAGAGCCGGACAGGACCCTCCACTTT. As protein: CASTKEPDRTLHF.

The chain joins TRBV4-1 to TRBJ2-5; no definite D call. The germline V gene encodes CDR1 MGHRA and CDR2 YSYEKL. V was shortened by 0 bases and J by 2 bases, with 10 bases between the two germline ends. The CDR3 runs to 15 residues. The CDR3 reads CASSQEVTPQETQYF. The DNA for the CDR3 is TGCGCCAGCAGCCAAGAGGTCACACCTCAAGAGACCCAGTACTTC.

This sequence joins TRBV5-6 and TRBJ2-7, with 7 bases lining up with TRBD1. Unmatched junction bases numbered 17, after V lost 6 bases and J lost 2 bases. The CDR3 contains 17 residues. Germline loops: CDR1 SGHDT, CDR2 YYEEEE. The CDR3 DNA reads TGTGCCAGCACCCTGGGGCTTTTTGGGCAGGGGGCCTACGAGCAGTACTTC. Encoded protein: CASTLGLFGQGAYEQYF. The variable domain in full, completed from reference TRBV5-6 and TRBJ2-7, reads DAGVTQSPTHLIKTRGQQVTLRCSPKSGHDTVSWYQQALGQGPQFIFQYYEEEERQRGNFPDRFSGHQFPNYSSELNVNALLLGDSALYLCASTLGLFGQGAYEQYFGPGTRLTVT.

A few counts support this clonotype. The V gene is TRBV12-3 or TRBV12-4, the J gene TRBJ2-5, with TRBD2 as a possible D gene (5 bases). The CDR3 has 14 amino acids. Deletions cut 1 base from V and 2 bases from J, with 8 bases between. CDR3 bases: TGTGCCAGCAGTTTAGTGGAGGATCAAGAGACCCAGTACTTC. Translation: CASSLVEDQETQYF.

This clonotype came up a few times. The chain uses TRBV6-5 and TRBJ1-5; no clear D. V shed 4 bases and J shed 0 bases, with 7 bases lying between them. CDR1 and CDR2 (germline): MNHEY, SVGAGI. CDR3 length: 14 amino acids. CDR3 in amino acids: CASSFNPSNQPQHF. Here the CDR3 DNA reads TGTGCCAGCAGTTTTAACCCTAGCAATCAGCCCCAGCATTTT.

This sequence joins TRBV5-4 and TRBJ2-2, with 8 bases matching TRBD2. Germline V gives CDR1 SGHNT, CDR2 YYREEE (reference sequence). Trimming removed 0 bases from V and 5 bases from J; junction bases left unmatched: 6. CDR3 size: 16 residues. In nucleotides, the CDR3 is TGTGCCAGCAGCTTGGGAAGCGGGAGTTGGACCGGGGAGCTGTTTTTT. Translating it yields CASSLGSGSWTGELFF.

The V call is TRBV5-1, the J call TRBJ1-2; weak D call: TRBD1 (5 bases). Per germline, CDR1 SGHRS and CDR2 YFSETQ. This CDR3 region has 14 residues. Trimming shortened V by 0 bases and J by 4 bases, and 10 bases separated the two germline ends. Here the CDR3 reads CASSLEAGTYGYTF. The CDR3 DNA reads TGCGCCAGCAGCTTGGAGGCGGGGACCTATGGCTACACCTTC. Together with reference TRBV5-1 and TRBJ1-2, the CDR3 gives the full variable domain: KAGVTQTPRYLIKTRGQQVTLSCSPISGHRSVSWYQQTPGQGLQFLFEYFSETQRNKGNFPGRFSGRQFSNSRSEMNVSTLELGDSALYLCASSLEAGTYGYTFGSGTRLTVV.

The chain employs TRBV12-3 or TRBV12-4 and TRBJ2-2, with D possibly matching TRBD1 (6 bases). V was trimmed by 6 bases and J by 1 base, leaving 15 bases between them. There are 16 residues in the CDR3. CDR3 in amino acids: CASSPTGELNTGELFF. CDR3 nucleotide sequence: TGTGCCAGCAGCCCGACAGGAGAGTTGAACACCGGGGAGCTGTTTTTT.

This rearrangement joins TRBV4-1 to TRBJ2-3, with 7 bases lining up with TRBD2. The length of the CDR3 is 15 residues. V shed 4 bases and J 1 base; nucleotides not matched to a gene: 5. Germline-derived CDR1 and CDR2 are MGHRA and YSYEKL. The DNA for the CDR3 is TGCGCCAGCAGCCTGACTAGCTTCTGCACAGATACGCAGTATTTT. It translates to CASSLTSFCTDTQYF.

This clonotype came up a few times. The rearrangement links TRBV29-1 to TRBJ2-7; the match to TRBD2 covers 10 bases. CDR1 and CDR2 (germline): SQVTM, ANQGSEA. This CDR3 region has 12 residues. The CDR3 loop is CSVQREGREQYF. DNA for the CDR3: TGCAGTGTCCAGCGGGAGGGCCGGGAGCAGTACTTC.

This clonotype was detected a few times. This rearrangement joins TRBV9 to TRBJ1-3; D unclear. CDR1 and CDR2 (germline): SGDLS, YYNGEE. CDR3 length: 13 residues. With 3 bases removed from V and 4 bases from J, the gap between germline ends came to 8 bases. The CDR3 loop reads CASSGDRGNTIYF. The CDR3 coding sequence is TGTGCCAGCAGCGGCGACCGGGGAAACACCATATATTTT.

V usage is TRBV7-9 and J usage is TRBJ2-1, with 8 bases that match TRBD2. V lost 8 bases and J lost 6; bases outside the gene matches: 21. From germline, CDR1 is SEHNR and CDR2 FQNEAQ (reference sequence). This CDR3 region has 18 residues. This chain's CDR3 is CASRDGSSGRVVANEQFF. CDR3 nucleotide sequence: TGTGCCAGCCGCGACGGTTCCAGCGGGAGAGTTGTGGCCAATGAGCAGTTCTTC.

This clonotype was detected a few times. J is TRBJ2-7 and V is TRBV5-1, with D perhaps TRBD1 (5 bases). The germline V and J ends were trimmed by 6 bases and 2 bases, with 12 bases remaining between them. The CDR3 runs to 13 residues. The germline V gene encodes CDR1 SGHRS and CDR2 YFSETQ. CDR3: CASNAVGAYEQYF. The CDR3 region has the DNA TGCGCCAGCAACGCAGTAGGGGCCTACGAGCAGTACTTC. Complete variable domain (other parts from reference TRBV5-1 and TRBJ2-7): KAGVTQTPRYLIKTRGQQVTLSCSPISGHRSVSWYQQTPGQGLQFLFEYFSETQRNKGNFPGRFSGRQFSNSRSEMNVSTLELGDSALYLCASNAVGAYEQYFGPGTRLTVT.

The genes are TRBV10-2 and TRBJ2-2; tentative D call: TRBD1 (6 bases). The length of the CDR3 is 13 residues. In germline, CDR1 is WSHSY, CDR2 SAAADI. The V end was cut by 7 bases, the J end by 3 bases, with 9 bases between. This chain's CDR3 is CASTDSYTGELFF. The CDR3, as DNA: TGCGCCAGCACGGACAGTTACACCGGGGAGCTGTTTTTT.

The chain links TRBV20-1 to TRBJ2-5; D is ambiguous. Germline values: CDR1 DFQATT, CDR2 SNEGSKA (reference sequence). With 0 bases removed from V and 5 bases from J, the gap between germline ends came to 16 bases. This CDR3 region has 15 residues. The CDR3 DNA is TGCAGTGCTAGAGATCTAATTCAGGCTGGGGAGACCCAGTACTTC. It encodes CSARDLIQAGETQYF.

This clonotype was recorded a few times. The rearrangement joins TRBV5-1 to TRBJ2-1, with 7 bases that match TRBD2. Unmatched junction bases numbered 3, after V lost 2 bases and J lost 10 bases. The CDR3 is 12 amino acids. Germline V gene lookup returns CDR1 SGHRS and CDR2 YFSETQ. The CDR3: CASSFREGEQFF. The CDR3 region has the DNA TGCGCCAGCAGCTTCAGGGAGGGAGAGCAGTTCTTC.

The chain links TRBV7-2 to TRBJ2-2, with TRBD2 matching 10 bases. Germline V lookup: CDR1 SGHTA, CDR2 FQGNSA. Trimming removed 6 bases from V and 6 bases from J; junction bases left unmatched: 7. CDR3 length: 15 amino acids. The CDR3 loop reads CASSLAGVQAGELFF. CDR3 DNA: TGTGCCAGCAGTCTAGCGGGAGTTCAGGCCGGGGAGCTGTTTTTT. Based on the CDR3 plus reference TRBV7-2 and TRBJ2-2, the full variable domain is GAGVSQSPSNKVTEKGKDVELRCDPISGHTALYWYRQSLGQGLEFLIYFQGNSAPDKSGLPSDRFSAERTGGSVSTLTIQRTQQEDSAVYLCASSLAGVQAGELFFGEGSRLTVL.

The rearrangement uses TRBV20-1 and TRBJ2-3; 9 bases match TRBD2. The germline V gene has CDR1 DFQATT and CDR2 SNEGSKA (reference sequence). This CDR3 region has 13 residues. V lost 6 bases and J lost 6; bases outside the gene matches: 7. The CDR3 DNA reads TGCAGTGCCCCCCATGCGGGAGGGGATACGCAGTATTTT. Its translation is CSAPHAGGDTQYF.

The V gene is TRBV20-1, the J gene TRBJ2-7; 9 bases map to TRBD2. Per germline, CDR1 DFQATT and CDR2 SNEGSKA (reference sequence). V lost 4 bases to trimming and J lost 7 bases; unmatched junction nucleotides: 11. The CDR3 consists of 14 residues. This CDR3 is CSATAGTSSVEQYF. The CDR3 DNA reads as TGCAGTGCTACAGCCGGGACTAGCTCCGTGGAGCAGTACTTC.

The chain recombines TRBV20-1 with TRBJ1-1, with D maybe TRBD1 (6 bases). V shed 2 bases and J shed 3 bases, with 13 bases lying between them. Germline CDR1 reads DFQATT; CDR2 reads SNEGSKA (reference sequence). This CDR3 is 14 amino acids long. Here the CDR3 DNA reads TGCAGTGCTAGAATCGGGGGCGCGCACACTGAAGCTTTCTTT. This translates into CSARIGGAHTEAFF.

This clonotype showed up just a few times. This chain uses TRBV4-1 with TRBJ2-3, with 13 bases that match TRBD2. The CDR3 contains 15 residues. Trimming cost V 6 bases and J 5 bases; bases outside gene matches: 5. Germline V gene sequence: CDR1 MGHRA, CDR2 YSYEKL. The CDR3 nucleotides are TGCGCCAGCAGTCGCGGGACTAGCGGGGAAGATACGCAGTATTTT. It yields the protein CASSRGTSGEDTQYF.

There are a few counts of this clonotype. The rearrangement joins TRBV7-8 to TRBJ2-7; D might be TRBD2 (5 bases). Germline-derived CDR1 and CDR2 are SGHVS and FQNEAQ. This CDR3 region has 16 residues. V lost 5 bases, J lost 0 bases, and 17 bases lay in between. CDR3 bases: TGTGCCAGCAGCGGAGGCCTTCGTTCCAGCTCCTACGAGCAGTACTTC. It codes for CASSGGLRSSSYEQYF.

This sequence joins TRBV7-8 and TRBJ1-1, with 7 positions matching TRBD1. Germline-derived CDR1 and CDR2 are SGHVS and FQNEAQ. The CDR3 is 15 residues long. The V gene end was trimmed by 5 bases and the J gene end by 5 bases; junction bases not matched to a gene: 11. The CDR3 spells CASSRESWDRTEAFF. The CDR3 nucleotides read TGTGCCAGCAGCCGAGAGTCCTGGGACAGAACTGAAGCTTTCTTT.

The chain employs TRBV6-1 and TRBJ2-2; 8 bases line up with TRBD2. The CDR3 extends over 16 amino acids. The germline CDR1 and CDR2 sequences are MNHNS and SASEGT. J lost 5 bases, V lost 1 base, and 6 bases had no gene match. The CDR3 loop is CASSEEGGGWTGELFF. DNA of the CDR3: TGTGCCAGCAGTGAAGAGGGCGGGGGGTGGACCGGGGAGCTGTTTTTT.